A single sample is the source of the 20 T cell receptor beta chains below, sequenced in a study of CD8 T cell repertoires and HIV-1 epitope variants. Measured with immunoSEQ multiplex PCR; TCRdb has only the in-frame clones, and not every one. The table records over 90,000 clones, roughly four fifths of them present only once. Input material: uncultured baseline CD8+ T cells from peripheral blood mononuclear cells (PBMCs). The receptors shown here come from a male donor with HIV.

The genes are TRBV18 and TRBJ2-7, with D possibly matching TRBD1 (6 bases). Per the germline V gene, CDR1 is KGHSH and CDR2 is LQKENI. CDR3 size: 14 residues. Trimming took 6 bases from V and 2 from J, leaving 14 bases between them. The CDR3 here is CASSARQGPYEQYF. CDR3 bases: TGTGCCAGCTCCGCTCGGCAGGGGCCCTACGAGCAGTACTTC.

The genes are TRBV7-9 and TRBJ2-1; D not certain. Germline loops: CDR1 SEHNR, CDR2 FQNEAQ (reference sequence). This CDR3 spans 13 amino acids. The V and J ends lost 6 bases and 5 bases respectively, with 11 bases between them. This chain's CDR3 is CASSPYQNNEQFF. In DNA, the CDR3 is TGTGCCAGCAGTCCCTATCAGAACAATGAGCAGTTCTTC.

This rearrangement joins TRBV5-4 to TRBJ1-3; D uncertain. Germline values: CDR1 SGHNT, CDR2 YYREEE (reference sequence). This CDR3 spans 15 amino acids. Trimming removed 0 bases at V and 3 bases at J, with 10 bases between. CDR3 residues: CASSLGSENGNTIYF. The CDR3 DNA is TGTGCCAGCAGCTTGGGTTCGGAGAATGGAAACACCATATATTTT. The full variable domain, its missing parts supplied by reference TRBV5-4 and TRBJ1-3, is ETGVTQSPTHLIKTRGQQVTLRCSSQSGHNTVSWYQQALGQGPQFIFQYYREEENGRGNFPPRFSGLQFPNYSSELNVNALELDDSALYLCASSLGSENGNTIYFGEGSWLTVV.

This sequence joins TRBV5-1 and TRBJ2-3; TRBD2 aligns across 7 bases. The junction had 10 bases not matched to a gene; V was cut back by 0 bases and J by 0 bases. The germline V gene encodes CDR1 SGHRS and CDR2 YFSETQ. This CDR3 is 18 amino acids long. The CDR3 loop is CASSLDPKGRGSTDTQYF. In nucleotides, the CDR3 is TGCGCCAGCAGCTTGGATCCTAAGGGGCGGGGGAGCACAGATACGCAGTATTTT. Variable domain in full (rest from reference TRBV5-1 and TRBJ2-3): KAGVTQTPRYLIKTRGQQVTLSCSPISGHRSVSWYQQTPGQGLQFLFEYFSETQRNKGNFPGRFSGRQFSNSRSEMNVSTLELGDSALYLCASSLDPKGRGSTDTQYFGPGTRLTVL.

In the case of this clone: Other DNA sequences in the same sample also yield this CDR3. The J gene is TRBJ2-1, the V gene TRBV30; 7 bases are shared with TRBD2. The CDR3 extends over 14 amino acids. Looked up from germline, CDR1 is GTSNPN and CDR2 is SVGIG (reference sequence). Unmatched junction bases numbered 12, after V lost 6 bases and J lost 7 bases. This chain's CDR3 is CACAEGWGGNEQFF. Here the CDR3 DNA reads TGTGCCTGCGCCGAGGGGTGGGGGGGTAATGAGCAGTTCTTC.

CDR3 in amino acids: CASSLTGRDYGYTF. For the CDR3, the DNA is TGTGCCAGCAGCTTGACGGGAAGGGACTATGGCTACACCTTC. The J gene is TRBJ1-2, the V gene TRBV7-9; D uncertain. In germline, CDR1 is SEHNR, CDR2 FQNEAQ (reference sequence). This CDR3 has 14 amino acids. Trimming took off 3 bases at V and 3 bases at J, with 11 bases between the two ends.

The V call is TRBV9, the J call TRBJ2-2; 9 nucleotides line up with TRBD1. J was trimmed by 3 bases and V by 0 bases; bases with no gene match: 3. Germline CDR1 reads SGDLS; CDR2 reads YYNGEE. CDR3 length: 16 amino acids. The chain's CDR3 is CASSVGQGVDTGELFF. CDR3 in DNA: TGTGCCAGCAGCGTAGGACAGGGGGTGGACACCGGGGAGCTGTTTTTT.

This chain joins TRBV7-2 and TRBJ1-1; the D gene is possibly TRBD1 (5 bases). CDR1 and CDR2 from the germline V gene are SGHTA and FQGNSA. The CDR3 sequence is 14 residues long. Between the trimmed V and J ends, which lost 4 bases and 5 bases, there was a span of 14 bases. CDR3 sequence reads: CASSWDGLRTEAFF. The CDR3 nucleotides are TGTGCCAGCAGCTGGGACGGGCTCCGAACTGAAGCTTTCTTT.

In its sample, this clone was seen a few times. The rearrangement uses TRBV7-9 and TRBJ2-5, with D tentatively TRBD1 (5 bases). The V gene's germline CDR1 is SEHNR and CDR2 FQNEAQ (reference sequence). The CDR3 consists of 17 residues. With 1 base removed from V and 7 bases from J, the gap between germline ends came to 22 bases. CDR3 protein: CASSLVVGALPSGTQYF. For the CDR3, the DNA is TGTGCCAGCAGCTTAGTAGTTGGGGCCTTGCCATCGGGGACCCAGTACTTC.

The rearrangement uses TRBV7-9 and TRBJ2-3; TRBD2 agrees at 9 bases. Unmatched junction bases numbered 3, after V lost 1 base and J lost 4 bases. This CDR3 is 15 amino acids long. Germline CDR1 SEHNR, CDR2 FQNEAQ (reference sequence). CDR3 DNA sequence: TGTGCCAGCAGCTTAGGCGGGGGGGCACCAGATACGCAGTATTTT. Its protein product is CASSLGGGAPDTQYF.

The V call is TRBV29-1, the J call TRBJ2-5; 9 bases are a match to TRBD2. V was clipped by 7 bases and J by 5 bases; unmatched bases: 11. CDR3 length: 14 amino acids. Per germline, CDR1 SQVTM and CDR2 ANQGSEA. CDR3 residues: CSGWESGGSETQYF. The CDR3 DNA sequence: TGCAGCGGATGGGAAAGCGGGGGGAGTGAGACCCAGTACTTC.

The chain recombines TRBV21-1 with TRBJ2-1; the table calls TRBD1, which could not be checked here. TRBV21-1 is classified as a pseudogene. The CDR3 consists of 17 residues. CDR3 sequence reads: CASSKAQGRGLVNEQFF. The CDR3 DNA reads TGTGCCAGCAGCAAAGCGCAAGGAAGGGGCCTGGTGAATGAGCAGTTCTTC.

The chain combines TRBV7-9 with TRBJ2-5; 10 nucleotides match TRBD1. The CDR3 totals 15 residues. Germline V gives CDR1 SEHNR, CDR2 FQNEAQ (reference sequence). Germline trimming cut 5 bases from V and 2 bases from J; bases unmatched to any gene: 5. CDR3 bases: TGTGCCAGCAGCATGGGGACAGGGGTGCAAGAGACCCAGTACTTC. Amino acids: CASSMGTGVQETQYF.

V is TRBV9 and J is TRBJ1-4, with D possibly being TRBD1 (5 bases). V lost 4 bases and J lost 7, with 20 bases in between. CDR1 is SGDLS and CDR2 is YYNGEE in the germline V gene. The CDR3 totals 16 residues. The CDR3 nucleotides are TGTGCCAGCAGCTTGGGGCCCTCCCCAACAGGTGAAAAACTGTTTTTT. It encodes CASSLGPSPTGEKLFF.

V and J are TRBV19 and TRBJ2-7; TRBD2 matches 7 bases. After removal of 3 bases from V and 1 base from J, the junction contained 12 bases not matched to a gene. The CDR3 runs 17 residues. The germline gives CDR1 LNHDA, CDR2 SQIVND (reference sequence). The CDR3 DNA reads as TGTGCCAGTAGTATTGCGGTATTCGGACTAGGATCCTACGAGCAGTACTTC. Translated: CASSIAVFGLGSYEQYF.

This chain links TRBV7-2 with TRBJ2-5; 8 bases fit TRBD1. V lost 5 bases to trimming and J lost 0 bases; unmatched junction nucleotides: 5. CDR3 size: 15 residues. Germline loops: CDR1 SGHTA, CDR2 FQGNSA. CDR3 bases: TGTGCCAGCAGCGGGCGGACAGGGTACCAAGAGACCCAGTACTTC. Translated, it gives CASSGRTGYQETQYF.

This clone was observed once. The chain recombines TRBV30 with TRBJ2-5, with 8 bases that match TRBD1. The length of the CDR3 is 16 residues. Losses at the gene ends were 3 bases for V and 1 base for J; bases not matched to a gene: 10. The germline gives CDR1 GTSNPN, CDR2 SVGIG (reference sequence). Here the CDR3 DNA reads TGTGCCTGGAGCGGTCGCCCCGGGACAGGCCAAGAGACCCAGTACTTC. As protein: CAWSGRPGTGQETQYF. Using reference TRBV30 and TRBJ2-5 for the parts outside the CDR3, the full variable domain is SQTIHQWPATLVQPVGSPLSLECTVEGTSNPNLYWYRQAAGRGLQLLFYSVGIGQISSEVPQNLSASRPQDRQFILSSKKLLLSDSGFYLCAWSGRPGTGQETQYFGPGTRLLVL.

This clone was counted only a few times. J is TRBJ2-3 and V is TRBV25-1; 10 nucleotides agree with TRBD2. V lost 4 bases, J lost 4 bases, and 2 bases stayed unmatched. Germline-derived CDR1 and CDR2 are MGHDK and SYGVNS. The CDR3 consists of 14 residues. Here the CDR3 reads CASSASGGSDTQYF. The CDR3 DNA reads TGTGCCAGCAGTGCTAGCGGGGGCTCAGATACGCAGTATTTT.

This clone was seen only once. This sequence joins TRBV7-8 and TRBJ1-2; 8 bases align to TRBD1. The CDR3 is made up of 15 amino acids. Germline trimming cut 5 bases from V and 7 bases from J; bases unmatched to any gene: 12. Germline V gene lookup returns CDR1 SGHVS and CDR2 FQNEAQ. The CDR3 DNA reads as TGTGCCAGCAGCGCCCTAGGAGCAGGGGGCTGTGGCTACACCTTC. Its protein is CASSALGAGGCGYTF.

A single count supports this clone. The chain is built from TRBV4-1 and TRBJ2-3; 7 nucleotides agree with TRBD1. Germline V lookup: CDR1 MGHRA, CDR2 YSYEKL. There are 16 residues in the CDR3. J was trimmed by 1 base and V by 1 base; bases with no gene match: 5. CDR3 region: CASSQGRQGRTDTQYF. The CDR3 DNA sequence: TGCGCCAGCAGCCAAGGCCGACAGGGTCGCACAGATACGCAGTATTTT.